The T cell receptor beta chain under discussion was sequenced for a study of blood T cell repertoires in COVID-19. Background on the study: The United States, Italy and Spain were the sources of the acute and convalescent COVID-19 samples. From T cells, B-cell-depleted T cells, or PBMCs came the material, which was cDNA or gDNA.

In the authors' workflow: Reference gene primers were amplified, and this amplification served to estimate nucleated cell counts. Sequencing used immunoSEQ multiplex PCR; TCRdb keeps in-frame clones, though not all of them. V and J calls and clone size are given by that table; D and trimming were obtained from the DNA. The repertoire holds approximately 220,000 clones, 65% to 90% seen once, with roughly 4.5% in the top ten. Germline V CDR1 and CDR2: MNHEY, SMNVEV (reference sequence). V dropped 6 bases and J dropped 0; count of bases not matched to a gene: 3. This CDR3 region has 15 residues. The source is a man aged 50 or older with acute or convalescent COVID-19. The source material was peripheral blood. This chain connects TRBV27 to TRBJ2-3, with 10 bases aligning to TRBD2. The CDR3 DNA reads as TGTGCCAGCAGGAAACTAGCGGGGAGCACAGATACGCAGTATTTT. Translating gives CASRKLAGSTDTQYF.